These 18 T cell receptor beta chains were sequenced from one sample in a study of regulatory T cells in long-lasting Graves disease (dated by TCRdb to the early 2020s). The library was prepared using multiplex PCR. The sequencing machine was an Illumina HiSeq 4000. TCR beta libraries were built with iRepertoire HTBI primers and Arm-PCR amplification of CDR3 regions. Through fastp at Q25 and MiXCR, TCRdb rebuilt clones from the public reads, retaining in-frame beta chains. Entries that share a CDR3 protein sequence are merged under the most common genes and DNA. Counted in this sample were a few hundred thousand distinct CDR3 sequences; 12% of them appeared once. Approximately 17% of the sample comes from the top ten. The intended sense of this specimen's time point label: newly diagnosed GD, antithyroid drugs for less than 3 months. RNA was extracted from PBMCs in TRIzol for both TCR sequencing and RNA sequencing.

The same specimen was also included in a second study, on T cells in Graves' hyperthyroidism and ophthalmopathy.

Source: peripheral blood mononuclear cells (PBMCs), taken at new diagnosis, from a patient treated with antithyroid drugs. These receptors all come from a woman aged 18-29 years with Graves disease. Donor details come from another sample of the same person, matched by shared clones.

The chain uses TRBV5-4 and TRBJ2-2; possibly TRBD1 for D (6 bases). This CDR3 has 15 amino acids. Germline V gives CDR1 SGHNT, CDR2 YYREEE (reference sequence). The ends were cut back, 0 bases at V and 3 bases at J, with 9 bases in the middle. The CDR3 DNA reads TGTGCCAGCAGCTTGGGACAGGAGCACACCGGGGAGCTGTTTTTT. Protein: CASSLGQEHTGELFF.

This chain links TRBV24-1 with TRBJ2-3, with TRBD1 matching 7 bases. V trimming: 2 bases; J trimming: 6 bases; junction bases outside the gene matches: 10. The length of the CDR3 is 16 residues. CDR1 is KGHDR and CDR2 is SFDVKD in the germline V gene. CDR3 amino acids: CATSDSTGPGRDTQYF. In nucleotides, the CDR3 is TGTGCCACCAGTGATTCGACAGGGCCCGGCAGGGATACGCAGTATTTT.

The rearrangement joins TRBV10-3 to TRBJ2-3; 13 bases are shared with TRBD2. This CDR3 has 18 residues. Germline V CDR1 and CDR2: ENHRY, SYGVKD. The junction had 9 bases not matched to a gene; V was cut back by 5 bases and J by 1 base. CDR3 nucleotides: TGTGCCATCAGTCCGGGACTAGCGGGGACATCCGGCACAGATACGCAGTATTTT. Its protein is CAISPGLAGTSGTDTQYF.

This clonotype was seen at least ten times. CDR3 in amino acids: CASRRRETQYF. CDR3 nucleotide sequence: TGTGCCAGCAGGAGAAGAGAGACCCAGTACTTC. The chain employs TRBV12-3 or TRBV12-4 and TRBJ2-5; no definite D call. The CDR3 runs to 11 residues. V gave up 6 bases and J gave up 4 bases, with 6 bases separating them.

This clonotype was observed at least ten times. The CDR3 loop is CASGLAGRHNEQFF. The CDR3 DNA reads as TGTGCCAGCGGACTAGCGGGGCGACACAATGAGCAGTTCTTC. V usage is TRBV6-1 and J usage is TRBJ2-1; 12 positions agree with TRBD2. The J segment lost 5 bases and the V segment lost 8 bases, leaving 4 bases of the junction unmatched. This CDR3 has 14 amino acids. Germline values: CDR1 MNHNS, CDR2 SASEGT.

The chain combines TRBV6-5 with TRBJ2-1, with 7 bases fitting TRBD2. The CDR3 is 19 amino acids. Germline assignment: CDR1 MNHEY and CDR2 SVGAGI. Trimming at V came to 0 bases and at J to 7 bases, leaving 18 bases not matched to a gene. The CDR3 spells CASSYSNPSSGDLGNEQFF. The CDR3 nucleotides are TGTGCCAGCAGTTACTCGAATCCGTCAAGCGGGGACCTAGGGAATGAGCAGTTCTTC.

There are many counts of this clonotype. The V and J genes are TRBV28 and TRBJ2-1; the D is unclear. The CDR3 length is 14 residues. Germline values: CDR1 MDHEN, CDR2 SYDVKM. Trimming cost V 4 bases and J 3 bases, with 10 bases left between them. The chain's CDR3 is CASSYGSYYNEQFF. As DNA, the CDR3 is TGTGCCAGCAGTTACGGGTCCTACTACAATGAGCAGTTCTTC.

At least ten counts were recorded for this clonotype. The rearrangement joins TRBV3-1 to TRBJ2-3; D uncertain. Germline loops: CDR1 LGHDT, CDR2 YNNKEL (reference sequence). V was shortened by 1 base and J by 5 bases, with 7 bases between the two germline ends. This CDR3 is built from 13 residues. Here the CDR3 DNA reads TGTGCCAGCAGCCAAGGTCTGTTAGATACGCAGTATTTT. Its protein product is CASSQGLLDTQYF.

This clonotype was recorded many times. The DNA for the CDR3 is TGCAGTGCCCGATCGGGCGGGGGATTAGTCGGGGAGCTGTTTTTT. Protein: CSARSGGGLVGELFF. The rearrangement links TRBV20-1 to TRBJ2-2; the match to TRBD2 covers 7 bases. Germline V gene data show CDR1 as DFQATT and CDR2 as SNEGSKA (reference sequence). The CDR3 is 15 residues long. V trimming: 6 bases; J trimming: 7 bases; junction bases outside the gene matches: 14.

This clonotype was recorded many times. The chain recombines TRBV2 with TRBJ1-2, with D tentatively TRBD1 (6 bases). This CDR3 contains 15 residues. V shed 6 bases and J shed 2 bases, with 16 bases lying between them. CDR1 SNHLY and CDR2 FYNNEI come from the germline V gene. CDR3 in DNA: TGTGCCAGCAGGGCGGACAGCGAACGGAACTATGGCTACACCTTC. It specifies CASRADSERNYGYTF. The complete variable domain, with remaining parts taken from reference TRBV2 and TRBJ1-2, reads EPEVTQTPSHQVTQMGQEVILRCVPISNHLYFYWYRQILGQKVEFLVSFYNNEISEKSEIFDDQFSVERPDGSNFTLKIRSTKLEDSAMYFCASRADSERNYGYTFGSGTRLTVV.

This sequence joins TRBV7-9 and TRBJ1-1, with unresolved D. Deletions cut 4 bases from V and 11 bases from J, with 17 bases between. The germline gives CDR1 SEHNR, CDR2 FQNEAQ (reference sequence). The CDR3 runs 13 residues. In DNA form, the CDR3 reads TGTGCCAGCAGCTCCCTTTCTAGGTTGGGGGCTTTCTTT. It codes for CASSSLSRLGAFF.

This sequence joins TRBV4-3 and TRBJ1-2; 10 bases line up with TRBD1. Germline V gene data show CDR1 as LGHNA and CDR2 as YSLEER. This CDR3 is 17 amino acids long. The V gene end was trimmed by 0 bases and the J gene end by 3 bases; junction bases not matched to a gene: 7. The CDR3 DNA reads TGCGCCAGCAGCCAAGATCGCGACAGGGGGCATGACTATGGCTACACCTTC. This gives the protein CASSQDRDRGHDYGYTF.

A few counts support this clonotype. A single base separates this from a much larger clone, so it may be a read error. The chain employs TRBV28 and TRBJ2-2; possibly TRBD2 for D (6 bases). Germline CDR1 reads MDHEN; CDR2 reads SYDVKM. There are 15 residues in the CDR3. The CDR3 here is CASSIPGLTAGELVF. For the CDR3, the DNA is TGTGCCAGCAGTATACCGGGACTCACAGCCGGGGAGCTGGTTTTT. The full variable domain, completed using reference TRBV28 and TRBJ2-2, is DVKVTQSSRYLVKRTGEKVFLECVQDMDHENMFWYRQDPGLGLRLIYFSYDVKMKEKGDIPEGYSVSREKKERFSLILESASTNQTSMYLCASSIPGLTAGELVFGEGSRLTVL.

Details on this clonotype: A read error may be the cause here, since a much bigger clone is one base away. The rearrangement links TRBV27 to TRBJ2-7, with D maybe TRBD2 (5 bases). Germline CDR1 MNHEY, CDR2 SMNVEV (reference sequence). V was shortened by 0 bases and J by 3 bases, with 6 bases between the two germline ends. This CDR3 spans 13 amino acids. CDR3 protein: CASSLSEGYEQYF. The CDR3 DNA follows: TGTGCCAGCAGTTTATCTGAGGGCTACGAGCAGTACTTC.

This clonotype was counted many times. The V and J genes are TRBV7-9 and TRBJ2-1, with a possible D match to TRBD2 (5 bases). The CDR3 consists of 13 residues. The germline gives CDR1 SEHNR, CDR2 FQNEAQ (reference sequence). V lost 0 bases to trimming and J lost 9 bases, with 9 bases between them. The CDR3 spells CASSLAGEGEQFF. Here the CDR3 DNA reads TGTGCCAGCAGCTTAGCGGGAGAGGGTGAGCAGTTCTTC.

The chain carries TRBV25-1 and TRBJ1-3; D is unresolved. Trimming shortened V by 4 bases and J by 0 bases, and 10 bases separated the two germline ends. CDR1 MGHDK and CDR2 SYGVNS come from the germline V gene. CDR3 length equals 15 residues. Here the CDR3 DNA reads TGTGCCAGCAGTGTTGCAGCCAACTCTGGAAACACCATATATTTT. It is translated as CASSVAANSGNTIYF.

For the CDR3, the DNA is TGTGCCAGCAGCTTAATGGGACAGGGGATCTACGAGCAGTACTTC. Amino acids: CASSLMGQGIYEQYF. The V call is TRBV7-9, the J call TRBJ2-7; 10 nucleotides agree with TRBD1. This CDR3 comprises 15 residues. V was pared by 2 bases and J by 3 bases, with 4 bases of the junction left unmatched. From germline, CDR1 is SEHNR and CDR2 FQNEAQ (reference sequence). The complete variable domain, with remaining parts taken from reference TRBV7-9 and TRBJ2-7, reads DTGVSQNPRHKITKRGQNVTFRCDPISEHNRLYWYRQTLGQGPEFLTYFQNEAQLEKSRLLSDRFSAERPKGSFSTLEIQRTEQGDSAMYLCASSLMGQGIYEQYFGPGTRLTVT.

This clonotype has a count of ten or more. The J gene is TRBJ1-4, the V gene TRBV5-6; D is unclear. There are 15 residues in the CDR3. Germline-derived CDR1 and CDR2 are SGHDT and YYEEEE. V was pared by 5 bases and J by 3 bases, with 14 bases between. CDR3 in amino acids: CASSFVDRPNEKLFF. CDR3 in DNA: TGTGCCAGCAGTTTCGTCGATAGACCTAATGAAAAACTGTTTTTT.